This TCR beta chain came from a study of breast tumors, draining lymph nodes, adjacent tissues. From germline, CDR1 is LGHDT and CDR2 YNNKEL (reference sequence). After removal of 1 base from V and 3 bases from J, the junction contained 6 bases not matched to a gene. This CDR3 is 16 amino acids long. Breast cancer patients provided tissue from their axillary draining lymph nodes. This clonotype was counted at least ten times. The antigen remains unidentified. Study observations and caveats: Tumor T cell lymph node origin was a supported hypothesis, not proven. Luminal-like breast cancer showed significantly higher tumor–nontumor repertoire similarity than basal-like. Findings are consistent with lymph node origin and intratumoral expansion of most tumor T cells. Tumor TCR diversity was below lymph nodes but above nontumor tissue.

TCRdb passed the multiplex PCR reads through MiXCR, listing each CDR3 protein once. The sample has about 130,000 distinct CDR3 sequences, roughly 20% seen once. The sequenced sample was axillary lymph node tissue. This receptor was identified in a female donor with breast cancer. Some clones in this sample may be carry-over from other donors' samples. This sequence joins TRBV3-1 and TRBJ2-7; 10 nucleotides agree with TRBD2. The CDR3 sequence is CASSQGRTSGLYEQYF. The CDR3 DNA is TGTGCCAGCAGCCAAGGAAGGACTAGCGGACTCTACGAGCAGTACTTC.